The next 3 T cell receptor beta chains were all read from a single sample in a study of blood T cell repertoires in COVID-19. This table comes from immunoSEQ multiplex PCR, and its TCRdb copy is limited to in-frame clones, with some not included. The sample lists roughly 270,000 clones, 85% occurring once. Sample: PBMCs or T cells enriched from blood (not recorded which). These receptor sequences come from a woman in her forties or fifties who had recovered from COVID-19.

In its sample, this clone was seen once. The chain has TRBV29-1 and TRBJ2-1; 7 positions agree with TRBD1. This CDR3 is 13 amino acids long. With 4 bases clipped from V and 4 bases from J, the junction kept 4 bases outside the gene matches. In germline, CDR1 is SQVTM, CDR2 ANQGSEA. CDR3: CSVAGQVYNEQFF. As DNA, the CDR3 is TGCAGCGTTGCCGGACAGGTTTACAATGAGCAGTTCTTC.

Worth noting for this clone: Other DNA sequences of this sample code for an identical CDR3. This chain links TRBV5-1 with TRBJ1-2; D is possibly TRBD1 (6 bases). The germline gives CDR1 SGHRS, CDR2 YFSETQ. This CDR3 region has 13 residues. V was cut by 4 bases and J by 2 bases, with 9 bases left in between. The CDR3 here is CASSLDSNYGYTF. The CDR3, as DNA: TGCGCCAGCAGCCTGGACAGCAACTATGGCTACACCTTC.

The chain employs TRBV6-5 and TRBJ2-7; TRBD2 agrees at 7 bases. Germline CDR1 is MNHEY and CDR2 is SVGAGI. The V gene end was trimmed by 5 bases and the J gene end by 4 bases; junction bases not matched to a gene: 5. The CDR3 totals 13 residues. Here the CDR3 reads CASSPSGLYEQYF. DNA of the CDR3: TGTGCCAGCAGTCCTAGCGGACTATACGAGCAGTACTTC.